This T cell receptor (beta chain) was captured by sequencing in a study of blood T cell repertoires in COVID-19 (dated by TCRdb to about 2020). Some background on the complete study: Samples from collaborators originated in the United States, Italy and Spain and spanned both the acute and convalescent phases of COVID-19. The prospective study material was composed of cDNA or gDNA derived from T cells, B-cell-depleted T cells, or PBMCs. Deeply sampled blood TCRbeta repertoires from subjects exposed to, actively infected with, or recovered from COVID-19 were included in the dataset. The repertoires were made available in a free public database intended to serve as a resource for research on the immune response to SARS-CoV-2. The samples were drawn from two sources: the first 160 participants of the ongoing ImmuneRACE study, and 1,000 to 1,500 subjects contributed by 6 global collaborators. Nearly every sample came with metadata listing a de-identified subject ID, COVID-19 status, age in years and sex. Where HLA class I and class II types were available, the types were taken from metadata supplied by the sample provider, not from assay-based typing. On the study overall, not on this receptor specifically: How much clinical and demographic metadata was included differed by source and by participant, and the metadata was provided uncurated.

To note about this clone: Its antigen is unknown. One base away there is no much larger clone; base qualities are not given.

The immunoSEQ Assay, a bias-controlled multiplex PCR, was used to amplify TCRbeta CDR3 regions from genomic DNA. The original pipeline was this. Nucleated cell counts per sample were estimated from amplification of reference gene primers within the assay. Sequence reads were collapsed and filtered to measure the absolute abundance of every unique TCRbeta CDR3 rearrangement. For each sample, productive Simpson clonality was calculated as the square root of Simpson's diversity index across productive rearrangements. TCRdb's version of the immuneACCESS table is confined to in-frame rearrangements and falls short of the full clone set. An unresolved V gene accounts for under half of the shortfall where checked; the remainder is of unknown origin. That table supplies the V and J calls and clone size; D and trimming were determined from the DNA. In all, the sample holds approximately 210,000 clones, and less than 90% of those were seen once. The ten biggest clones cover around 0.72% of the sample.

Whole blood was collected in K2EDTA tubes by collaborating institutions according to the institutions' own protocols. For TCRbeta analysis, collaborator samples were shipped as frozen whole blood, as isolated PBMCs, or as DNA extracted from either sample type. The cysteine opens and the phenylalanine closes a CDR3 of 13 amino acids. The sequence is cut down to CDR3 DNA, 39 bases in frame from base 1. V is cut by 0 bases and J by 7 bases, and the space between the germline ends is 10 bases. In the germline V gene (reference sequence), CDR1 corresponds to GTSNPN and CDR2 to SVGIG. This sequence uses TRBV30 and TRBJ1-5, with the identity of the D gene unclear. Sequencing was done on a sample of peripheral blood. The source is a man aged 35-49 years with acute or convalescent COVID-19. The DNA sequence is TGTGCCTGGAGTGTACAACCAGAACAGCCCCAGCATTTT. This yields the protein CAWSVQPEQPQHF. The entire variable domain, with the stretches around the CDR3 drawn from the reference TRBV30 and TRBJ1-5 proteins, is SQTIHQWPATLVQPVGSPLSLECTVEGTSNPNLYWYRQAAGRGLQLLFYSVGIGQISSEVPQNLSASRPQDRQFILSSKKLLLSDSGFYLCAWSVQPEQPQHFGDGTRLSIL.